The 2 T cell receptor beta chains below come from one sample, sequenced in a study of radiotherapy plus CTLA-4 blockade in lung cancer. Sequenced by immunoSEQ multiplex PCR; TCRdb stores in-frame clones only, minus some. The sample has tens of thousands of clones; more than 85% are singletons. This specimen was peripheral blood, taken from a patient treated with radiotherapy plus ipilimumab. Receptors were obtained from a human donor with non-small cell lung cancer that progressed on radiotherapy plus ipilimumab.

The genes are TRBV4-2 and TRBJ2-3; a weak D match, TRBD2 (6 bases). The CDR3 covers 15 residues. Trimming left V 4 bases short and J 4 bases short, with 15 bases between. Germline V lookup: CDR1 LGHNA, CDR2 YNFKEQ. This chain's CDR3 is CASSPSEGRSDTQYF. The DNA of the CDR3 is TGTGCCAGCAGCCCCTCGGAGGGCCGGTCAGATACGCAGTATTTT.

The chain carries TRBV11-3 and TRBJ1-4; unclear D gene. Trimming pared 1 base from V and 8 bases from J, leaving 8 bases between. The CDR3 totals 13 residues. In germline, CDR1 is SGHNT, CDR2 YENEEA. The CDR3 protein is CASSLVIGEKLFF. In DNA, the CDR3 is TGTGCCAGCAGCTTAGTTATAGGGGAAAAACTGTTTTTT.